The 14 T cell receptor beta chains below come from one sample, sequenced in a study of identical twins. TCRdb re-analysed the 5' RACE reads in MiXCR, keeping a single row per CDR3 protein. Altogether hundreds of thousands of distinct CDR3 sequences are present, more than 13% being singletons, with the ten largest covering approximately 9.3%. Sequencing was done on a sample of memory (CD45RO+) T cells sorted from blood. These receptor sequences come from a woman under 30 in good health.

The sample holds a few counts of this clonotype. The V and J genes are TRBV4-2 and TRBJ2-4; D gene uncertain. The CDR3 has 18 amino acids. The V and J ends lost 0 bases and 0 bases respectively, with 15 bases between them. CDR1 LGHNA and CDR2 YNFKEQ come from the germline V gene. This chain's CDR3 is CASSQDPPSTLAKNIQYF. The CDR3 DNA reads as TGTGCCAGCAGCCAAGATCCCCCCAGTACTCTAGCCAAAAACATTCAGTACTTC.

Ten or more counts support this clonotype. This sequence joins TRBV5-1 and TRBJ2-7, with TRBD2 as a possible D gene (6 bases). V lost 0 bases and J lost 4, with 17 bases in between. The CDR3 is made up of 16 amino acids. The germline V gene encodes CDR1 SGHRS and CDR2 YFSETQ. CDR3 sequence: CASSLVGTRPLYEQYF. CDR3 nucleotides: TGCGCCAGCAGCTTGGTCGGGACTCGGCCCTTGTACGAGCAGTACTTC.

V is TRBV19 and J is TRBJ2-2; D may be TRBD1 or TRBD2 (6 bases each). CDR3 length equals 15 residues. CDR1 and CDR2 (germline): LNHDA, SQIVND (reference sequence). Trimming took off 3 bases at V and 6 bases at J, with 14 bases between the two ends. The CDR3 DNA reads TGTGCCAGTAGTATCATACAGGAGGGGGCCGGGGAGCTGTTTTTT. It encodes CASSIIQEGAGELFF.

V and J are TRBV5-1 and TRBJ2-3; either TRBD1 or TRBD2 may fit D (5 bases each). Germline V gives CDR1 SGHRS, CDR2 YFSETQ. The CDR3 runs to 15 residues. V was cut by 0 bases and J by 1 base, with 9 bases left in between. CDR3 coding DNA: TGCGCCAGCAGCTTGGTGGGACCTCGCACAGATACGCAGTATTTT. It is translated as CASSLVGPRTDTQYF.

This clonotype was found many times. The chain carries TRBV7-2 and TRBJ1-2; 7 bases map to TRBD1. This CDR3 comprises 16 residues. V was clipped by 1 base and J by 0 bases; unmatched bases: 5. Germline CDR1 SGHTA, CDR2 FQGNSA. The CDR3 loop is CASSLGGTAANYGYTF. DNA for the CDR3: TGTGCCAGCAGCTTAGGAGGGACAGCAGCTAACTATGGCTACACCTTC.

This clonotype was detected many times. The gene calls are TRBV5-1 and TRBJ2-7; TRBD2 aligns across 7 bases. This CDR3 has 17 residues. Trimming at V came to 0 bases and at J to 2 bases, leaving 11 bases not matched to a gene. CDR1 is SGHRS, CDR2 YFSETQ, per germline. CDR3 nucleotide sequence: TGCGCCAGCAGCTTGGTTAGCGCGGGAGCGGCGGCCTACGAGCAGTACTTC. Its translation is CASSLVSAGAAAYEQYF.

The table lists this clonotype with a few counts. The chain has TRBV4-3 and TRBJ1-1; 9 bases match TRBD1. Germline V CDR1 and CDR2: LGHNA, YSLEER. The CDR3 loop spans 15 amino acids. With 1 base clipped from V and 2 bases from J, the junction kept 2 bases outside the gene matches. The DNA of the CDR3 is TGCGCCAGCAGCCAAGGGACAGGGGTAAACACTGAAGCTTTCTTT. Translating it yields CASSQGTGVNTEAFF.

The chain couples TRBV6-1 to TRBJ1-4; D is unresolved. There are 14 residues in the CDR3. V was shortened by 6 bases and J by 0 bases, with 8 bases between the two germline ends. The germline gives CDR1 MNHNS, CDR2 SASEGT. The DNA of the CDR3 is TGTGCCAGCAGGCGGCATGCAACTAATGAAAAACTGTTTTTT. Translating it yields CASRRHATNEKLFF.

The V gene is TRBV7-9, the J gene TRBJ2-5; D may be TRBD2 (5 bases). With 3 bases removed from V and 3 bases from J, the gap between germline ends came to 8 bases. Germline CDR1 and CDR2: SEHNR and FQNEAQ (reference sequence). The CDR3 totals 13 residues. The chain's CDR3 is CASSFWGEETQYF. DNA for the CDR3: TGTGCCAGCAGCTTCTGGGGAGAAGAGACCCAGTACTTC.

This clonotype was counted a few times. The chain joins TRBV27 to TRBJ2-6; D call uncertain. With 5 bases removed from V and 4 bases from J, the gap between germline ends came to 9 bases. The CDR3 has 14 residues. Germline values: CDR1 MNHEY, CDR2 SMNVEV (reference sequence). CDR3 loop: CASSPDGGANVLTF. The CDR3 bases are TGTGCCAGCAGTCCGGACGGGGGGGCCAACGTCCTGACTTTC.

CDR3 coding DNA: TGTGCCAGCAGCCAATTAGACTATGGCTACACCTTC. This sequence encodes CASSQLDYGYTF. This sequence joins TRBV2 and TRBJ1-2; D remains ambiguous. Germline CDR1 is SNHLY and CDR2 is FYNNEI. This CDR3 has 12 amino acids. Trimming stripped 6 bases from V and 3 bases from J, with 8 bases between.

This clonotype was seen at least ten times. The gene calls are TRBV29-1 and TRBJ2-7; possibly TRBD1 or TRBD2 for D (5 bases each). The germline V and J ends were trimmed by 5 bases and 6 bases, with 14 bases remaining between them. The CDR3 has 12 amino acids. Germline CDR1 is SQVTM and CDR2 is ANQGSEA. Here the CDR3 DNA reads TGCAGCGTTACCCGGGACGTGGGCGAGCAGTACTTC. Protein sequence: CSVTRDVGEQYF.

This chain joins TRBV3-1 and TRBJ1-1; maybe TRBD1 (6 bases). Germline values: CDR1 LGHDT, CDR2 YNNKEL (reference sequence). The CDR3 is made up of 16 amino acids. The V and J ends lost 2 bases and 10 bases respectively, with 23 bases between them. This CDR3 reads CASSQSQGPTTVGAFF. Here the CDR3 DNA reads TGTGCCAGCAGCCAAAGTCAGGGGCCAACCACGGTGGGAGCTTTCTTT. Supplemented by reference TRBV3-1 and TRBJ1-1, the full variable domain reads DTAVSQTPKYLVTQMGNDKSIKCEQNLGHDTMYWYKQDSKKFLKIMFSYNNKELIINETVPNRFSPKSPDKAHLNLHINSLELGDSAVYFCASSQSQGPTTVGAFFGQGTRLTVV.

By share of the sample, this clonotype is medium-sized. The V call is TRBV7-9, the J call TRBJ2-3, with 11 bases identical to TRBD2. The CDR3 extends over 16 amino acids. Germline trimming cut 0 bases from V and 2 bases from J; bases unmatched to any gene: 1. Germline V CDR1 and CDR2: SEHNR, FQNEAQ (reference sequence). The CDR3 reads CASSLATSGDTDTQYF. The CDR3 DNA follows: TGTGCCAGCAGCTTAGCGACTAGCGGGGACACAGATACGCAGTATTTT. Filled out from reference TRBV7-9 and TRBJ2-3, the complete variable domain reads DTGVSQNPRHKITKRGQNVTFRCDPISEHNRLYWYRQTLGQGPEFLTYFQNEAQLEKSRLLSDRFSAERPKGSFSTLEIQRTEQGDSAMYLCASSLATSGDTDTQYFGPGTRLTVL.